The rows below give T cell receptor beta chains drawn from one sample of a study of PD-1 blockade in classical Hodgkin lymphoma. Assay: immunoSEQ multiplex PCR; the TCRdb copy retains only in-frame clones and omits some. This table holds approximately 20,000 clones, around three quarters found once. This specimen consisted of peripheral blood mononuclear cells (PBMCs), obtained before the second cycle of nivolumab. These receptors all stem from a human donor with classical Hodgkin lymphoma. The CDR3 runs from the conserved cysteine through the conserved F or W. D genes are given only for firm matches.

. TRBV5-1 CASSPSPGAGELFF
TRBD2 TRBV29-1 CSVGRSSGGFYEQYF
. TRBV14 CASSQRALTGPNWYEQYF
. TRBV11-3 CASSRSMYGEQFF
TRBD2 TRBV7-2 CASSLAGGSGYEQYF
. TRBV4-2 CASSQARGRGETQYF
TRBD1 TRBV4-1 CASSRVPDRENFEQYF
. TRBV5-1 CASSGWRDEQYF
. TRBV28 CASTLNTEAFF
. TRBV6-1 CASSEAWGRLDEQFF
. TRBV18 CASSPERGTGELFF
. TRBV10-3 CAISAQTGDTIYF
. TRBV7-6 CASSRAQGSYNEQFF
TRBD1 TRBV5-4 CASSSQGADSSLHF
. TRBV4-1 CASSQAGGGGAGAFNYGYTF
TRBD1 TRBV4-1 CASSQDPAGGNQPQHF
TRBD2 TRBV28 CASTVGLAGTDTQYF
TRBD1 TRBV6-4 CASSRTGGLGANTGELFF
. TRBV5-5 CASSLRPVGGYTF
TRBD1 TRBV25-1 CASSELQGYGYTF
TRBD2 TRBV18 CASSPRIAGLIYNEQFF
. TRBV5-4 CASSFKYEQYF
. TRBV6-1 CASRQVFAFF
. TRBV14 CASSQVRGGSPLHF
TRBD1 TRBV27 CASSHTTGTGNQPQHF
TRBD1 TRBV28 CASSLGSPGTGYEQYF
. TRBV14 CASSQRRSGTPSTINTGELFF
. TRBV28 CASSLPEIEAFF
. TRBV6-6 CASSAPGIDTQYF
. TRBV7-3 CASSLFGGIPSGANVLTF
TRBD1 TRBV18 CASSPTTGALNTEAFF
. TRBV28 CASYERAGELFF
TRBD2 TRBV4-1 CASSQTLIAGEDEQYF